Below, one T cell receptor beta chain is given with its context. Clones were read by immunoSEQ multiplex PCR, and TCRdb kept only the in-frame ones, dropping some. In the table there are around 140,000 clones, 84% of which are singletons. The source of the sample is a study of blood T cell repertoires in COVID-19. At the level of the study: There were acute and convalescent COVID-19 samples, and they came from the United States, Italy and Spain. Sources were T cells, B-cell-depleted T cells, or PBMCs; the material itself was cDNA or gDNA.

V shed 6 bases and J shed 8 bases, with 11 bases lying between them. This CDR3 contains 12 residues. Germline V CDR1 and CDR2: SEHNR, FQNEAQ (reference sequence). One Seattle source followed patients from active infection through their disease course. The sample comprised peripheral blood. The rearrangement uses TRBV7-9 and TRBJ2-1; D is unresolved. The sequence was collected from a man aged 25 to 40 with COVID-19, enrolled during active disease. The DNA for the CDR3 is TGTGCCAGCAGGACTGACGAAGATGAGCAGTTCTTC. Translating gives CASRTDEDEQFF.